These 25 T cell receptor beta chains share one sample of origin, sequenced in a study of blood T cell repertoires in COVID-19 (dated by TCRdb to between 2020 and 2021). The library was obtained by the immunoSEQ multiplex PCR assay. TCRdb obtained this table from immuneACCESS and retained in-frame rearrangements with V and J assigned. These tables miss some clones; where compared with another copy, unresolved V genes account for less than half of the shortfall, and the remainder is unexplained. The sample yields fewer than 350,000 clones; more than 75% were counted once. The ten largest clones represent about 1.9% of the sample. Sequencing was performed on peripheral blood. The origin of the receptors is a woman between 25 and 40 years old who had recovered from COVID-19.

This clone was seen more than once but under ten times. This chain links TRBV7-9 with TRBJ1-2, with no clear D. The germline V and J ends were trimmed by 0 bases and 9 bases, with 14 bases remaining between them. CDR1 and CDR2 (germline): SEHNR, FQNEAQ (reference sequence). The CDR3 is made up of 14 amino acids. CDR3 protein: CASSLAKAGKSYTF. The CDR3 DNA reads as TGTGCCAGCAGCTTAGCTAAGGCGGGGAAGAGCTACACCTTC.

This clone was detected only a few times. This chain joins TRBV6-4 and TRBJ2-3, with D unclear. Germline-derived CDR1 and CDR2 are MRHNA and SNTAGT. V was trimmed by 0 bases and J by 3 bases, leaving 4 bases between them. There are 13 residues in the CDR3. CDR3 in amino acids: CASSDSTTDTQYF. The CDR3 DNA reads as TGTGCCAGCAGTGACTCGACAACAGATACGCAGTATTTT.

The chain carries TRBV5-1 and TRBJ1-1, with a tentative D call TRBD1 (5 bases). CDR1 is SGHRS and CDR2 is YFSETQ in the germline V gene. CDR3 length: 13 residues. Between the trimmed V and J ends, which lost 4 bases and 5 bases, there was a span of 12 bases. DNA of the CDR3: TGCGCCAGCAGCCAGGAAGGGGAAACTGAAGCTTTCTTT. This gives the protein CASSQEGETEAFF.

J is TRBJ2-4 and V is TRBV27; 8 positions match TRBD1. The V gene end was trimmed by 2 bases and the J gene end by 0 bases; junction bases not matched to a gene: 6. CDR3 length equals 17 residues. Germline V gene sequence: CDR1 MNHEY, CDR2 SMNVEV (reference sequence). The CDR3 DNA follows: TGTGCCAGCAGTTTACTAGGGACAGGAGGAGCCAAAAACATTCAGTACTTC. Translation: CASSLLGTGGAKNIQYF.

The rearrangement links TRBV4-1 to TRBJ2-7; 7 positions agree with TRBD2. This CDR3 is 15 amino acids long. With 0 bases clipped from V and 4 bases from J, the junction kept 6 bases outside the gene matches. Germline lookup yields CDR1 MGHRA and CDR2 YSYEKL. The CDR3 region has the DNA TGCGCCAGCAGCCAAGAAGGCGGGAGAAATTACGAGCAGTACTTC. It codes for CASSQEGGRNYEQYF.

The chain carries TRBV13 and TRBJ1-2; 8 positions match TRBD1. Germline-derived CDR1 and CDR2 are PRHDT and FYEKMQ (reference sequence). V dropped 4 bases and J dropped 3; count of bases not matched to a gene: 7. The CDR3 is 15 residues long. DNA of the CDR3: TGTGCCAGCAGCTCCCGGACAGGGAATTACTATGGCTACACCTTC. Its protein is CASSSRTGNYYGYTF.

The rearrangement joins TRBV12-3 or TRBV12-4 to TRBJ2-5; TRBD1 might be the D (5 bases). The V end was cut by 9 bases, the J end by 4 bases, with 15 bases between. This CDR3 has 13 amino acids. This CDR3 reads CASLHGQGETQYF. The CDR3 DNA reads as TGTGCCAGTCTTCATGGCCAGGGAGAGACCCAGTACTTC.

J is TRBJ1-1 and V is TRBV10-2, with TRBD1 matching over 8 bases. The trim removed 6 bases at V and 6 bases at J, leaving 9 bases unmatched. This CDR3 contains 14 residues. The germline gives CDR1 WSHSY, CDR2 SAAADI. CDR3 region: CASRNVGQGPEAFF. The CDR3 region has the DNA TGCGCCAGCAGAAATGTCGGACAGGGCCCTGAAGCTTTCTTT.

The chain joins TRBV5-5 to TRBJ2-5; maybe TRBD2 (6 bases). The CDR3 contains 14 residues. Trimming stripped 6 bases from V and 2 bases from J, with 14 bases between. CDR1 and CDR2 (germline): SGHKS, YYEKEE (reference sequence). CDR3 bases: TGTGCCAGCAATTCATACGGGAGACAAGAGACCCAGTACTTC. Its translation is CASNSYGRQETQYF.

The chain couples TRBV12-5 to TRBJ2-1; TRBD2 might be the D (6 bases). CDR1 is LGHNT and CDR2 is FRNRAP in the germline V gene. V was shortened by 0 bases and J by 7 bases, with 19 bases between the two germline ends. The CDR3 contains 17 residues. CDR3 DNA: TGTGCTAGTGGTTTGGTACTAACGGGAGATTATTTAAATGAGCAGTTCTTC. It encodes CASGLVLTGDYLNEQFF.

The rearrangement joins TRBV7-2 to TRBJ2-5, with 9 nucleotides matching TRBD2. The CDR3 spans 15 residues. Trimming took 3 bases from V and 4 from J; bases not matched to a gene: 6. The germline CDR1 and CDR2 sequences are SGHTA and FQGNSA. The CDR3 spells CASSFGGGAGETQYF. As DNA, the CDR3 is TGTGCCAGCAGCTTCGGCGGGGGGGCAGGAGAGACCCAGTACTTC.

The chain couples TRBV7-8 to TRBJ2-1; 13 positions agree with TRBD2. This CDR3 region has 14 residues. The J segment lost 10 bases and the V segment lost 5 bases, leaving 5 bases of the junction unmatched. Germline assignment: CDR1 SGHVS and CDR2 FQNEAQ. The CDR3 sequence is CASSTGLAGWEQFF. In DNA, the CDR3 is TGTGCCAGCAGCACGGGACTAGCGGGGTGGGAGCAGTTCTTC.

CDR3 sequence (DNA): TGTGCCAGCTCACCTTTCCAAGCGGCTGACAATGAGCAGTTCTTC. Translation: CASSPFQAADNEQFF. The chain links TRBV18 to TRBJ2-1, with D maybe TRBD2 (5 bases). Germline V gives CDR1 KGHSH, CDR2 LQKENI. This CDR3 comprises 15 residues. Trimming removed 3 bases at V and 5 bases at J, with 14 bases between.

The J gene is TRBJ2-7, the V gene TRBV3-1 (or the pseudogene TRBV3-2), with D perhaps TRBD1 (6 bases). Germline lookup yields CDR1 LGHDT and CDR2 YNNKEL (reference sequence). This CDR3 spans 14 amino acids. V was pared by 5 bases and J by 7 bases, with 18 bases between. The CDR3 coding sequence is TGTGCCAGCAGCAGGGCAGGGGACAAGAGTGAGCAGTACTTC. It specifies CASSRAGDKSEQYF.

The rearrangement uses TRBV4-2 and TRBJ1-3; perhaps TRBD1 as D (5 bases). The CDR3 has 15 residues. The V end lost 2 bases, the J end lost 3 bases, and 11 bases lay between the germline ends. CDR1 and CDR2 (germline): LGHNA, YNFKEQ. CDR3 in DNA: TGTGCCAGCAGCCAATCCAGGCAGGGTGGAAACACCATATATTTT. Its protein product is CASSQSRQGGNTIYF.

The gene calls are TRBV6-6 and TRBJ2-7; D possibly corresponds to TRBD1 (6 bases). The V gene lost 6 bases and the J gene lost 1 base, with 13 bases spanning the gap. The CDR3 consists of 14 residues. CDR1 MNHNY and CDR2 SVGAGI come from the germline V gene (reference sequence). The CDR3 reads CASRKGVSSYEQYF. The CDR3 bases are TGTGCCAGCAGGAAGGGGGTCTCATCCTACGAGCAGTACTTC.

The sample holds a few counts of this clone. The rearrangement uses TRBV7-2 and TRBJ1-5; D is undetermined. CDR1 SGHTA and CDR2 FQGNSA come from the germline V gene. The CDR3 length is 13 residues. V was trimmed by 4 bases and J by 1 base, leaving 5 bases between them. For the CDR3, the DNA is TGTGCCAGCAGCTCCCAGAGCAATCAGCCCCAGCATTTT. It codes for CASSSQSNQPQHF. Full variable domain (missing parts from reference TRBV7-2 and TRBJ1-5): GAGVSQSPSNKVTEKGKDVELRCDPISGHTALYWYRQSLGQGLEFLIYFQGNSAPDKSGLPSDRFSAERTGGSVSTLTIQRTQQEDSAVYLCASSSQSNQPQHFGDGTRLSIL.

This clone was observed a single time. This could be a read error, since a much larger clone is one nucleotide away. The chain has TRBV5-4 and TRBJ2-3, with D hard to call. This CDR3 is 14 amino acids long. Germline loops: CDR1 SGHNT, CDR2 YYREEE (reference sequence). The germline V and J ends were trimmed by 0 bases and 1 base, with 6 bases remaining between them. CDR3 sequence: CASSLGAGTDTQYF. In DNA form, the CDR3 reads TGTGCCAGCAGCTTGGGGGCCGGCACAGATACGCAGTATTTT.

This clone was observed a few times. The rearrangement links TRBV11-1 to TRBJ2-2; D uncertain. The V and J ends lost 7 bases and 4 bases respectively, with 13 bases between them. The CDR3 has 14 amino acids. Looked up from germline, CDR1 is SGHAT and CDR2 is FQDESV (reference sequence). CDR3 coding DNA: TGTGCCAGCAACCCAATTTCTAGCACCGGGGAGCTGTTTTTT. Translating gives CASNPISSTGELFF.

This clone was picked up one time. DNA for the CDR3: TGTGCCAGCAGCTGGGATACAGGGGGCTATAATTCACCCCTCCACTTT. Its protein is CASSWDTGGYNSPLHF. The genes are TRBV7-2 and TRBJ1-6, with 8 nucleotides matching TRBD1. The CDR3 length is 16 residues. Trimming took 4 bases from V and 3 from J; bases not matched to a gene: 5. The germline V gene encodes CDR1 SGHTA and CDR2 FQGNSA.

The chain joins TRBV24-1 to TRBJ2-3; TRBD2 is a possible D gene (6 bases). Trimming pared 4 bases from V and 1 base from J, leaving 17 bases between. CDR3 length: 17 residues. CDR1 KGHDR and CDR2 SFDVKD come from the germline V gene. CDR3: CATSDPTGLGGTDTQYF. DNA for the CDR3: TGTGCCACCAGTGACCCGACGGGACTTGGAGGCACAGATACGCAGTATTTT.

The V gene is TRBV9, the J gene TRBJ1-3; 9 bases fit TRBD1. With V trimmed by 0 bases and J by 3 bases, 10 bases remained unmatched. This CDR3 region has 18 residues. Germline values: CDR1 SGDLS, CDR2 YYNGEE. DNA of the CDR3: TGTGCCAGCAGCGTAGTCACAGGGGGCGAAGTATATGGAAACACCATATATTTT. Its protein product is CASSVVTGGEVYGNTIYF.

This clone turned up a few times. CDR3 nucleotide sequence: TGTGCCAGCAGTCCGCGGGGGGCGAACACCGGGGAGCTGTTTTTT. It specifies CASSPRGANTGELFF. The chain is built from TRBV28 and TRBJ2-2; 8 bases map to TRBD2. V shed 5 bases, J shed 0 bases, and the junction held 2 bases outside the gene matches. Germline-derived CDR1 and CDR2 are MDHEN and SYDVKM. The CDR3 is 15 residues long.

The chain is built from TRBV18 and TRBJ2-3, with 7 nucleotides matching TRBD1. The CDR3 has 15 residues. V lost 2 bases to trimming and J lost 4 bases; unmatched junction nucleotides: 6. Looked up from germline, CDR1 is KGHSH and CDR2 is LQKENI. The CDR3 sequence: CASSPWTGVADTQYF. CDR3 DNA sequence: TGTGCCAGCTCACCATGGACAGGAGTCGCAGATACGCAGTATTTT.

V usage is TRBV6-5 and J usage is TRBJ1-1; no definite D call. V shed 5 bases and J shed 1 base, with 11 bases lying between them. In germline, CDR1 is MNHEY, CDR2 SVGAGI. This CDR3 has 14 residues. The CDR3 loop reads CASSRNQANTEAFF. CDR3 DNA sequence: TGTGCCAGCAGTCGGAATCAGGCGAACACTGAAGCTTTCTTT.